This T cell receptor beta chain stems from a study of T cell responses to AZD1222 COVID-19 vaccine. Method: immunoSEQ multiplex PCR; TCRdb's copy keeps in-frame clones and lacks some. The sample includes 150,000 to 200,000 clones, 94% of them seen just once. Germline V gene data show CDR1 as MNHEY and CDR2 as SMNVEV (reference sequence). Trimming cost V 0 bases and J 2 bases, with 8 bases left between them. The CDR3 runs 16 residues. The sample in question was peripheral blood, obtained on day 0 of AZD1222 vaccination. The TCR comes from an adult in good health. The chain has TRBV27 and TRBJ2-6; D ambiguous. The CDR3 loop is CASSLSPHPGANVLTF. In DNA, the CDR3 is TGTGCCAGCAGTTTATCGCCTCATCCTGGGGCCAACGTCCTGACTTTC.